One sample yielded the 22 T cell receptor beta chains listed below, sequenced in a study of T cell repertoires in cytomegalovirus infection. TCRdb independently ran MiXCR on the reads; one entry per CDR3 protein. The table records about 900,000 distinct CDR3 sequences, less than 40% of them present only once. Their antigens remain unidentified. Sequencing used cultured CD8+ T cells from PBMCs, obtained from culture after CMV antigen stimulation. These receptors were taken from a human donor in good health (CMV status not recorded). Some clones in this sample may be carry-over from other donors' samples.

This clonotype was found many times. Its ends do not fully match the called genes, so a read error is possible. The CDR3 loop is CASSQGPKGANQPQHF. CDR3 DNA sequence: TGCGCCAGCAGTCAAGGCCCAAAGGGAGCGAATCAGCCCCAGCATTTT. The chain couples TRBV4-1 to TRBJ1-5; D call uncertain. The CDR3 loop spans 16 amino acids. The germline V gene encodes CDR1 MGHRA and CDR2 YSYEKL.

This chain connects TRBV7-9 to TRBJ2-2; a weak D match, TRBD2 (6 bases). Looked up from germline, CDR1 is SEHNR and CDR2 is FQNEAQ (reference sequence). There are 16 residues in the CDR3. Trimming stripped 6 bases from V and 0 bases from J, with 14 bases between. In nucleotides, the CDR3 is TGTGCCAGCAGGCCCTCTAGCGCGGCGAACACCGGGGAGCTGTTTTTT. Amino acid sequence: CASRPSSAANTGELFF.

This clonotype was seen only a few times. The rearrangement links TRBV20-1 to TRBJ1-2; 8 positions match TRBD1. CDR3 length: 15 residues. Germline CDR1 reads DFQATT; CDR2 reads SNEGSKA (reference sequence). The trim removed 0 bases at V and 3 bases at J, leaving 6 bases unmatched. The CDR3 loop is CSARDVDRVHYGYTF. CDR3 nucleotide sequence: TGCAGTGCTAGAGATGTGGACAGGGTCCACTATGGCTACACCTTC.

The rearrangement joins TRBV6-2 or TRBV6-3 to TRBJ2-5; 9 positions match TRBD2. The CDR3 loop spans 14 amino acids. Germline V gene lookup returns CDR1 MNHEY and CDR2 SVGEGT. Unmatched junction bases numbered 8, after V lost 7 bases and J lost 5 bases. The CDR3 region is CASNHPSGVETQYF. CDR3 DNA: TGTGCCAGCAACCATCCTAGCGGGGTTGAGACCCAGTACTTC.

In this sample, this clonotype turned up a few times. J is TRBJ2-7 and V is TRBV11-2; D is possibly TRBD1 (5 bases). The germline V gene encodes CDR1 SGHAT and CDR2 FQNNGV. There are 13 residues in the CDR3. V lost 3 bases and J 7 bases, leaving 13 bases between the germline ends. CDR3 protein: CASSLTARREQYV. In DNA form, the CDR3 reads TGTGCCAGCAGCTTGACAGCCCGCCGAGAGCAGTACGTC.

At least ten counts were recorded for this clonotype. V usage is TRBV7-2 and J usage is TRBJ2-3; TRBD1 agrees at 9 bases. Germline CDR1 is SGHTA and CDR2 is FQGNSA. V shed 5 bases, J shed 4 bases, and the junction held 16 bases outside the gene matches. The CDR3 loop spans 18 amino acids. For the CDR3, the DNA is TGTGCCAGCAGCCCCATGAGGTACCGGGACAGGGAGGCAGATACGCAGTATTTT. As protein: CASSPMRYRDREADTQYF.

The V and J genes are TRBV28 and TRBJ2-2; D is perhaps TRBD1 (5 bases). CDR1 is MDHEN, CDR2 SYDVKM, per germline. V was trimmed by 0 bases and J by 7 bases, leaving 12 bases between them. The CDR3 has 15 amino acids. In DNA, the CDR3 is TGTGCCAGCAGTTTATGGGCAGGGCCGAGCGGGGAGCTGTTTTTT. Translated, it gives CASSLWAGPSGELFF.

In its sample, this clonotype was seen a few times. V usage is TRBV29-1 and J usage is TRBJ2-2; D uncertain. V was shortened by 2 bases and J by 4 bases, with 11 bases between the two germline ends. This CDR3 region has 14 residues. Per the germline V gene, CDR1 is SQVTM and CDR2 is ANQGSEA. Written as DNA, the CDR3 is TGCAGCGTTGAACAAAACCCCTTCACCGGGGAGCTGTTTTTT. This translates into CSVEQNPFTGELFF.

The chain uses TRBV19 and TRBJ2-5; the D gene is possibly TRBD1 (6 bases). CDR3 length equals 14 residues. Trimming cost V 3 bases and J 4 bases, with 12 bases left between them. The V gene's germline CDR1 is LNHDA and CDR2 SQIVND (reference sequence). CDR3 sequence (DNA): TGTGCCAGTAGTATCACAGGGAATGGAGAGACCCAGTACTTC. This sequence encodes CASSITGNGETQYF.

This clonotype was counted between two and nine times. This rearrangement joins TRBV28 to TRBJ1-1, with D perhaps TRBD1 (6 bases). The CDR3 is 17 amino acids. Germline-derived CDR1 and CDR2 are MDHEN and SYDVKM. The germline V and J ends were trimmed by 4 bases and 6 bases, with 24 bases remaining between them. In DNA, the CDR3 is TGTGCCAGCAGTTCTCCCGGGGGGCCAAGGAGTAAAGCTGAAGCTTTCTTT. Encoded protein: CASSSPGGPRSKAEAFF.

This clonotype was recorded many times. The gene calls are TRBV7-8 and TRBJ2-5; TRBD1 matches 7 bases. Trimming cost V 2 bases and J 1 base; bases outside gene matches: 4. Germline V CDR1 and CDR2: SGHVS, FQNEAQ. The CDR3 is 15 amino acids. This chain's CDR3 is CASSLTTGFQETQYF. The CDR3 bases are TGTGCCAGCAGCTTAACGACAGGGTTCCAAGAGACCCAGTACTTC. The complete variable domain, with remaining parts taken from reference TRBV7-8 and TRBJ2-5, reads GAGVSQSPRYKVAKRGQDVALRCDPISGHVSLFWYQQALGQGPEFLTYFQNEAQLDKSGLPSDRFFAERPEGSVSTLKIQRTQQEDSAVYLCASSLTTGFQETQYFGPGTRLLVL.

The J gene is TRBJ1-6, the V gene TRBV11-2; unclear D gene. CDR1 SGHAT and CDR2 FQNNGV come from the germline V gene. The CDR3 length is 15 residues. Trimming took off 5 bases at V and 5 bases at J, with 13 bases between the two ends. The CDR3 nucleotides read TGTGCCAGCAGCCGCCCCTGGGGTGATAATTCACCCCTCCACTTT. It translates to CASSRPWGDNSPLHF. The entire variable domain, with the rest obtained from reference TRBV11-2 and TRBJ1-6, is as follows: EAGVAQSPRYKIIEKRQSVAFWCNPISGHATLYWYQQILGQGPKLLIQFQNNGVVDDSQLPKDRFSAERLKGVDSTLKIQPAKLEDSAVYLCASSRPWGDNSPLHFGNGTRLTVT.

This clonotype was counted at least ten times. The chain has TRBV7-2 and TRBJ2-7; D perhaps matches TRBD1 (5 bases). The germline V gene encodes CDR1 SGHTA and CDR2 FQGNSA. The CDR3 consists of 15 residues. The germline V and J ends were trimmed by 1 base and 3 bases, with 13 bases remaining between them. CDR3 loop: CASSLGTTNDYEQYV. For the CDR3, the DNA is TGTGCCAGCAGCTTAGGGACAACGAACGACTACGAGCAGTACGTC.

In its sample, this clonotype was seen a few times. This chain connects TRBV12-3 or TRBV12-4 to TRBJ1-1; D possibly corresponds to TRBD1 (5 bases). This CDR3 contains 14 residues. Trimming cost V 2 bases and J 4 bases, with 11 bases left between them. Here the CDR3 DNA reads TGTGCCAGCAGTTTAACAGTCGGGGGCACTGAAGCTTTCTTT. Amino acid sequence: CASSLTVGGTEAFF.

The V gene is TRBV7-8, the J gene TRBJ1-4; D remains unclear. V was cut by 1 base and J by 7 bases, with 13 bases left in between. Germline V gives CDR1 SGHVS, CDR2 FQNEAQ. The CDR3 is 15 amino acids. CDR3 amino acids: CASSLVGEPFEKLFF. CDR3 nucleotides: TGTGCCAGCAGCTTAGTCGGGGAGCCTTTTGAAAAACTGTTTTTT.

This chain uses TRBV7-9 with TRBJ2-5, with TRBD1 matching over 8 bases. In germline, CDR1 is SEHNR, CDR2 FQNEAQ (reference sequence). V dropped 5 bases and J dropped 4; count of bases not matched to a gene: 12. The CDR3 is made up of 16 amino acids. The CDR3 here is CASSPPGGQSRETQYF. CDR3 bases: TGTGCCAGCAGCCCACCAGGGGGCCAAAGCAGAGAGACCCAGTACTTC. Combining the CDR3 with reference TRBV7-9 and TRBJ2-5 gives the whole variable domain DTGVSQNPRHKITKRGQNVTFRCDPISEHNRLYWYRQTLGQGPEFLTYFQNEAQLEKSRLLSDRFSAERPKGSFSTLEIQRTEQGDSAMYLCASSPPGGQSRETQYFGPGTRLLVL.

This clonotype has just one count. J is TRBJ1-2 and V is TRBV20-1; TRBD1 might be the D (6 bases). This CDR3 contains 15 residues. Trimming took 5 bases from V and 4 from J, leaving 20 bases between them. Germline V gene sequence: CDR1 DFQATT, CDR2 SNEGSKA (reference sequence). This CDR3 is CSALTGTPRIYGYTF. As DNA, the CDR3 is TGCAGTGCTTTAACCGGGACACCTAGGATCTATGGCTACACCTTC.

The rearrangement joins TRBV19 to TRBJ1-4, with D possibly matching TRBD1 (5 bases). CDR1 LNHDA and CDR2 SQIVND come from the germline V gene (reference sequence). V was trimmed by 6 bases and J by 8 bases, leaving 16 bases between them. The CDR3 has 14 amino acids. The CDR3 DNA reads TGTGCCAGTAGCCAAGGGGCCGTCAGGGAAAAACTGTTTTTT. Translating it yields CASSQGAVREKLFF.

Relative to its sample, this clonotype is medium-sized. J is TRBJ2-4 and V is TRBV7-2; 12 nucleotides line up with TRBD2. V trimming: 1 base; J trimming: 1 base; junction bases outside the gene matches: 2. CDR1 SGHTA and CDR2 FQGNSA come from the germline V gene. This CDR3 has 17 residues. The CDR3 reads CASSLVTSGGAKNIQYF. For the CDR3, the DNA is TGTGCCAGCAGCTTAGTCACTAGCGGGGGGGCCAAAAACATTCAGTACTTC.

This clonotype has only a few counts. The rearrangement joins TRBV4-3 to TRBJ2-2, with 10 positions matching TRBD2. Losses at the gene ends were 3 bases for V and 5 bases for J; bases not matched to a gene: 12. CDR3 size: 18 residues. CDR1 and CDR2 from the germline V gene are LGHNA and YSLEER. This CDR3 reads CASSQITSGAGGTGELFF. In nucleotides, the CDR3 is TGCGCCAGCAGCCAGATAACTAGCGGGGCCGGGGGGACCGGGGAGCTGTTTTTT.

This clonotype was found a few times. This sequence joins TRBV7-6 and TRBJ2-7; 8 bases match TRBD1. With 6 bases clipped from V and 0 bases from J, the junction kept 7 bases outside the gene matches. Germline V gene sequence: CDR1 SGHVS, CDR2 FNYEAQ. CDR3 length equals 15 residues. The CDR3 DNA follows: TGTGCCAGCAGTCCTGACAGGGGAGCCTCCTACGAGCAGTACTTC. It yields the protein CASSPDRGASYEQYF.

About this clonotype itself: A read error may account for a junction end that differs from germline. V and J are TRBV7-8 and TRBJ1-5; D is undetermined. The V gene's germline CDR1 is SGHVS and CDR2 FQNEAQ. The CDR3 covers 15 residues. CDR3: CTSSLWRGTNQPQHF. DNA for the CDR3: TGTACCAGCAGCTTATGGCGGGGTACAAATCAGCCCCAGCATTTT. Full variable domain (missing parts from reference TRBV7-8 and TRBJ1-5): GAGVSQSPRYKVAKRGQDVALRCDPISGHVSLFWYQQALGQGPEFLTYFQNEAQLDKSGLPSDRFFAERPEGSVSTLKIQRTQQEDSAVYLCTSSLWRGTNQPQHFGDGTRLSIL.